This entry is about one TCR beta chain. Trimming took off 3 bases at V and 3 bases at J, with 8 bases between the two ends. CDR3 size: 13 residues. This entry comes from a study of blood T cell repertoires in COVID-19. Assay used: immunoSEQ multiplex PCR; TCRdb lists only in-frame clones, some missing. The sample carries just over 350,000 clones, 80% to 90% recorded once. Material for sequencing was peripheral blood. The rearrangement uses TRBV12-3 or TRBV12-4 and TRBJ1-2; D remains ambiguous. The receptor's source is a woman aged 55-70 years with COVID-19, enrolled during active disease. The CDR3 nucleotides are TGTGCCAGCAGTTTGGTCGGAGACTATGGCTACACCTTC. This translates into CASSLVGDYGYTF.